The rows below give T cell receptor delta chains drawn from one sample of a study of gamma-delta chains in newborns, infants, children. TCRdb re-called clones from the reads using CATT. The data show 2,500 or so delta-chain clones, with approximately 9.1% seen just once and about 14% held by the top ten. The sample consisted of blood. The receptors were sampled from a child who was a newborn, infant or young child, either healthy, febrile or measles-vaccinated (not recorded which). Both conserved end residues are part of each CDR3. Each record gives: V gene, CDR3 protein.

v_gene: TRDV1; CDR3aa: CALGERIYYGGPPARPSYTDKLIF
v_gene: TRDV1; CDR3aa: CALGELRRKGGYAGGQARTDKLIF
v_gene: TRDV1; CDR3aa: CALGDESPIFRVDWGIRLEGTDKLIF
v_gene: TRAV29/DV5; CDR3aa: CAASAPPFPPWGMAMYTDKLIF
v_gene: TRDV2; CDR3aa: CASLLGDTPSWDTRQMFF
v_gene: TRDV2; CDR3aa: CACDLLGDTDKLIF
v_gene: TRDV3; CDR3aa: CAYGLGGHYTDKLIF
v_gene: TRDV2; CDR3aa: CATVLGGYASWDTRQMFF
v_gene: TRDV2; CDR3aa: CACDQLGDSLTAQLFF
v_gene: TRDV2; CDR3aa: CATGLKRSSWDTRQMFF
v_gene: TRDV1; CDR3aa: CALGAGSLTGGFLYKLIF
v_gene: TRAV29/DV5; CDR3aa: CAASAHWKFKGRLTDKLIF
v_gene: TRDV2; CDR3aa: CACDNLGDKRDTRQMFF
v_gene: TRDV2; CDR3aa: CASLGVRKNSWDTRQMFF
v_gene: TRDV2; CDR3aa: CACDKLGDLTAQLFF
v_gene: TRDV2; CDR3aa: CACDPLTGGYVPLTAQLFF
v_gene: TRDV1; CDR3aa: CALGELGLTDKLIF
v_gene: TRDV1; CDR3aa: CALGERGHFLHWGYEYKLIF
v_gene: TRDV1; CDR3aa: CALGEPLPLRGIKKGYTDKLIF
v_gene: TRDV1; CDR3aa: CALGELSLTGGYVVYGKLIF
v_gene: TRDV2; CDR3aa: CATVSTGGYGTWDTRQMFF
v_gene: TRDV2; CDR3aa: CAILGDTTLTAQLFF
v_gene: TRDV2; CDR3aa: CACDSLSSWDTRQMFF
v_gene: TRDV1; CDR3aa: CALGERGIPDTDKLIF
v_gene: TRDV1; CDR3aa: CALGEPWGTPLRADKLIF
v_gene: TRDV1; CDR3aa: CALGEAKCYRPLESYHPKSETTDKLIF
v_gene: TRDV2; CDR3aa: CACDTLPQSYYLLGDTRSEDKLIF
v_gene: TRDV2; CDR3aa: CACDTLPQSYYLLGDTRSEDKLIF
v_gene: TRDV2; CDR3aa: CACDPLLGDTTFSWDTRQMFF
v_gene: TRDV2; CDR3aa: CACATLLGDPRSWDTRPLFF
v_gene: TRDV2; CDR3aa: CACATLPLPARFTGGYSYTDKLIF
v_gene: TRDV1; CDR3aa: CALGVPASYWGILGLIF
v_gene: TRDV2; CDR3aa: CACDLLGDTTAQLFF